The source of this TCR beta chain is a study of vaccination and CD4 T cells after COVID-19. The overall study: Ranging from 14 to 241, the interval between dose two and post-vaccine sampling had a median of approximately 77 days.

Indicated treatment: roughly ten-day PBMC culture with coronavirus spike peptide pools or control peptides (ViraFEST assay). ViraFEST used peptide pools to expand antigen-specific T cells, then sequenced TCRs. Culture proceeded for less than 11 days, and CD4+ T cells were then isolated by negative selection. This clonotype was seen a few times. Its antigen remains unknown. The Oncomine TCR Beta short-read assay was applied to DNA of cultured CD4+ T cells. TCRdb reprocessed the PCR reads via MiXCR and lists one record per CDR3 protein. The profile shows 20,000 to 25,000 distinct CDR3 sequences, 62% of them singletons. This sequence originates from a human donor who received a COVID-19 vaccine. The source material was CD4+ T cells from blood, cultured in vitro, sampled before SARS-CoV-2 vaccination.

DNA of the CDR3: TGTGCCAGCAGTATACAGGGAGTGTCTAACTATGGCTACACCTTC. Protein product: CASSIQGVSNYGYTF. The chain combines TRBV2 with TRBJ1-2; D is possibly TRBD1 (6 bases). The CDR3 consists of 15 residues. Trimming cost V 5 bases and J 0 bases, with 13 bases left between them. CDR1 and CDR2 from the germline V gene are SNHLY and FYNNEI.